This T cell receptor beta chain appears in the sequencing data of a study of CD8+ T cells in alopecia areata. Study-level findings and limits: Mice showed TCR sharing more clearly than patients did, possibly owing to HLA. Tissue-resident alphabeta T cells belonging to normal skin likewise get sequenced within scalp specimens. It was lesional scalp, especially alopecia totalis/universalis, that showed higher clonality than normal scalp.

Of note for this clone: What it binds is not known.

CDR1 is MNHEY and CDR2 is SVGAGI in the germline V gene. This CDR3 has 15 amino acids. With 5 bases clipped from V and 9 bases from J, the junction kept 16 bases outside the gene matches. After isolation, RNA underwent reverse transcription to generate cDNA as the sequencing template. The table came from immunoSEQ multiplex PCR; TCRdb's copy has only in-frame clones and leaves some out. This table holds fewer than 200,000 clones, 59% found once. Sample: CD4+ T cells sorted from blood, taken at week 0. The TCR sequence derives from a human donor with alopecia areata. The chain joins TRBV6-5 to TRBJ2-7, with 7 positions matching TRBD1. DNA for the CDR3: TGTGCCAGCAGTCCGAGACAGGGCCAGCTAGGGTGGCAGTACTTC. Its protein product is CASSPRQGQLGWQYF.